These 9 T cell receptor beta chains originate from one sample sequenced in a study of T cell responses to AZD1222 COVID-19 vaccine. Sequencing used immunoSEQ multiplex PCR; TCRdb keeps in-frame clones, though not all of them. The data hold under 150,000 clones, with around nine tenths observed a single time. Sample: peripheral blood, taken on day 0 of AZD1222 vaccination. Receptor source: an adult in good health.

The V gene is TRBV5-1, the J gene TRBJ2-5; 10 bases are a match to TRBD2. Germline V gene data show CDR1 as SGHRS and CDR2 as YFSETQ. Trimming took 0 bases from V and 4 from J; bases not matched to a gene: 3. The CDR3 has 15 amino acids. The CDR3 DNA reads TGCGCCAGCAGCTTGGCCAGGACTAGCGGAGAGACCCAGTACTTC. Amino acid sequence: CASSLARTSGETQYF.

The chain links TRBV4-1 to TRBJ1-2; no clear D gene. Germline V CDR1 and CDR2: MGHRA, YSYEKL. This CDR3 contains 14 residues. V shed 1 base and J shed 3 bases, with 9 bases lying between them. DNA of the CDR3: TGCGCCAGCAGCCAAGTTATACTGGACTATGGCTACACCTTC. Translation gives CASSQVILDYGYTF.

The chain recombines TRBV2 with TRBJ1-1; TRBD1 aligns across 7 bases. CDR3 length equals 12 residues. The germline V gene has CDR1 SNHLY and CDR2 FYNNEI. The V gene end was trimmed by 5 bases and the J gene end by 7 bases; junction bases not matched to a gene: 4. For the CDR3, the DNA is TGTGCCAGCAGTTTTACAGGGGATGAAGCTTTCTTT. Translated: CASSFTGDEAFF. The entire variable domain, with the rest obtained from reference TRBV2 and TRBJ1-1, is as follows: EPEVTQTPSHQVTQMGQEVILRCVPISNHLYFYWYRQILGQKVEFLVSFYNNEISEKSEIFDDQFSVERPDGSNFTLKIRSTKLEDSAMYFCASSFTGDEAFFGQGTRLTVV.

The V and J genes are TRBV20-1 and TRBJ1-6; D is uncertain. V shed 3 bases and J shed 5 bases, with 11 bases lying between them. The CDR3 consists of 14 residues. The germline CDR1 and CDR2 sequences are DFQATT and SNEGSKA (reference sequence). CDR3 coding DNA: TGCAGTGCTAGTAGTCAGATTAATAATTCACCCCTCCACTTT. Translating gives CSASSQINNSPLHF.

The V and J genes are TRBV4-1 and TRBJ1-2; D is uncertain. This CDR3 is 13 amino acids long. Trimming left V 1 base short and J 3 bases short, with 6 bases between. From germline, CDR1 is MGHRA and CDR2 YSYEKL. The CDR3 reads CASSQGSDYGYTF. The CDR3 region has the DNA TGCGCCAGCAGCCAAGGATCCGACTATGGCTACACCTTC.

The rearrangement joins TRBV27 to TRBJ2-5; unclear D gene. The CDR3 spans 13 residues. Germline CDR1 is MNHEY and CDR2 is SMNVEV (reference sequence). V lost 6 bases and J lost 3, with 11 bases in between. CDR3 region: CASRPDTKETQYF. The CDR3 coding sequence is TGTGCCAGCAGACCCGACACCAAAGAGACCCAGTACTTC.

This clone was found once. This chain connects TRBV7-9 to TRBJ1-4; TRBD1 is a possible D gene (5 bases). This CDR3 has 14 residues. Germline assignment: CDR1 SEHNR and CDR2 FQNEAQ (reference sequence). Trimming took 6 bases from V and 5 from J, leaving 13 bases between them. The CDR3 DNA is TGTGCCAGCAGTGGACATACCCGGAATGAAAAACTGTTTTTT. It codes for CASSGHTRNEKLFF. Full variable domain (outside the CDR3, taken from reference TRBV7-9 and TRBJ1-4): DTGVSQNPRHKITKRGQNVTFRCDPISEHNRLYWYRQTLGQGPEFLTYFQNEAQLEKSRLLSDRFSAERPKGSFSTLEIQRTEQGDSAMYLCASSGHTRNEKLFFGSGTQLSVL.

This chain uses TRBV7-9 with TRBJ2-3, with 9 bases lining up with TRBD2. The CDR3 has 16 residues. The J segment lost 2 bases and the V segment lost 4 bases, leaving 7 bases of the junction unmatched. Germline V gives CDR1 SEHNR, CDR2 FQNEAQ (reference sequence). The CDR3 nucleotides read TGTGCCAGCAGCTCTAGTAGCGGGGGTTCCACAGATACGCAGTATTTT. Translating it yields CASSSSSGGSTDTQYF.

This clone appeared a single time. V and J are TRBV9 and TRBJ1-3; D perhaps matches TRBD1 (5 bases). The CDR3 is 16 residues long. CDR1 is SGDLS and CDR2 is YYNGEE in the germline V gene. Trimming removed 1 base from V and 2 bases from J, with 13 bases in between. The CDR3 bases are TGTGCCAGCAGCGTATCCGGAGGGGAGACTGGAAACACCATATATTTT. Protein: CASSVSGGETGNTIYF.